The 30 T cell receptor beta chains below were found in one sample sequenced in a study of vaccination and CD4 T cells after COVID-19. As to treatment: approximately 9-day PBMC culture with coronavirus spike peptide pools or control peptides (ViraFEST assay). No antigens are known for them. Sequenced with the Oncomine TCR Beta short-read assay was DNA taken from cultured CD4+ T cells. TCRdb independently ran MiXCR on the PCR reads; one entry per CDR3 protein. The data show about 13,000 distinct CDR3 sequences, approximately 60% seen once. The sample was CD4+ T cells from blood, cultured in vitro. The source of these receptors is a human donor who had recovered from COVID-19.

The chain joins TRBV15 to TRBJ1-4; 7 bases line up with TRBD1. Unmatched junction bases numbered 6, after V lost 2 bases and J lost 3 bases. The CDR3 extends over 16 amino acids. Per germline, CDR1 LNHNV and CDR2 YYDKDF (reference sequence). This chain's CDR3 is CATSRSGGASNEKLFF. In nucleotides, the CDR3 is TGTGCCACCAGCAGATCAGGGGGGGCATCTAATGAAAAACTGTTTTTT. Based on the CDR3 plus reference TRBV15 and TRBJ1-4, the full variable domain is DAMVIQNPRYQVTQFGKPVTLSCSQTLNHNVMYWYQQKSSQAPKLLFHYYDKDFNNEADTPDNFQSRRPNTSFCFLDIRSPGLGDTAMYLCATSRSGGASNEKLFFGSGTQLSVL.

This sequence joins TRBV11-2 and TRBJ2-2; weak D call: TRBD2 (5 bases). CDR1 and CDR2 from the germline V gene are SGHAT and FQNNGV. V was shortened by 7 bases and J by 7 bases, with 13 bases between the two germline ends. This CDR3 has 13 amino acids. DNA of the CDR3: TGTGCCAGCAACCCCACTGGGAGCGGGGAGCTGTTTTTT. It is translated as CASNPTGSGELFF.

The chain links TRBV20-1 to TRBJ1-2; D gene ambiguous. In germline, CDR1 is DFQATT, CDR2 SNEGSKA (reference sequence). CDR3 length: 12 residues. The V and J ends lost 4 bases and 1 base respectively, with 7 bases between them. The CDR3 region has the DNA TGCAGTGCTATCGATGATAACTATGGCTACACCTTC. It encodes CSAIDDNYGYTF.

This clonotype was counted a few times. This rearrangement joins TRBV6-2 or TRBV6-3 to TRBJ1-5, with unresolved D. This CDR3 has 13 residues. CDR1 MNHEY and CDR2 SVGEGT come from the germline V gene. The V end was cut by 2 bases, the J end by 5 bases, with 7 bases between. The CDR3 sequence: CASSYVRDQPQHF. The CDR3 coding sequence is TGTGCCAGCAGTTACGTCCGGGATCAGCCCCAGCATTTT.

This clonotype was counted a few times. The CDR3 spells CATSDFEGPRETQYF. In DNA form, the CDR3 reads TGTGCCACCAGTGATTTCGAGGGGCCAAGGGAGACCCAGTACTTC. V and J are TRBV24-1 and TRBJ2-5; D is perhaps TRBD1 or TRBD2 (5 bases each). Germline lookup yields CDR1 KGHDR and CDR2 SFDVKD. Deletions cut 1 base from V and 5 bases from J, with 13 bases between. The CDR3 consists of 15 residues.

The chain has TRBV14 and TRBJ1-1; no clear D gene. The CDR3 consists of 15 residues. V dropped 5 bases and J dropped 4 bases, with 17 bases sitting between them. The germline V gene encodes CDR1 SGHDN and CDR2 FVKESK. The CDR3 is CASSRQLGVVTEAFF. CDR3 DNA: TGTGCCAGCAGCAGACAATTAGGAGTCGTCACTGAAGCTTTCTTT.

This chain connects TRBV7-3 to TRBJ2-6; D is undetermined. V lost 0 bases and J 4 bases, leaving 7 bases between the germline ends. Germline lookup yields CDR1 SGHTA and CDR2 FQGTGA. The CDR3 extends over 15 amino acids. The CDR3 DNA sequence: TGTGCCAGCAGCTTAACAGGTTCGGGGGCCAACGTCCTGACTTTC. Translated, it gives CASSLTGSGANVLTF.

This clonotype has more than one count but fewer than ten. The CDR3 DNA reads as TGTGCCAGCAGCCCCTCCGTGGCCTACGAGCAGTACTTC. Protein: CASSPSVAYEQYF. J is TRBJ2-7 and V is TRBV7-2; D is unclear. The CDR3 has 13 amino acids. Trimming cost V 5 bases and J 2 bases, with 10 bases left between them. The germline V gene encodes CDR1 SGHTA and CDR2 FQGNSA.

The V gene is TRBV24-1, the J gene TRBJ1-2; D unresolved. Germline CDR1 and CDR2: KGHDR and SFDVKD. Trimming removed 1 base at V and 2 bases at J, with 7 bases between. The CDR3 is 14 residues long. The CDR3 loop reads CATSDLRANYGYTF. In DNA, the CDR3 is TGTGCCACCAGTGATTTACGGGCCAACTATGGCTACACCTTC.

A few counts support this clonotype. The chain has TRBV20-1 and TRBJ2-3; D call uncertain. The ends were cut back, 2 bases at V and 0 bases at J, with 12 bases in the middle. The CDR3 length is 15 residues. Germline CDR1 DFQATT, CDR2 SNEGSKA (reference sequence). For the CDR3, the DNA is TGCAGTGCTAGAAATCCTGAGTCGAGCACAGATACGCAGTATTTT. The encoded protein is CSARNPESSTDTQYF.

This clonotype was recorded a few times. DNA of the CDR3: TGTGCCAGCAGTTTAGGGCTGGGCCCCTACGAGCAGTACTTC. This sequence encodes CASSLGLGPYEQYF. V usage is TRBV27 and J usage is TRBJ2-7; D remains unclear. There are 14 residues in the CDR3. Trimming removed 2 bases from V and 2 bases from J, with 10 bases in between. CDR1 and CDR2 (germline): MNHEY, SMNVEV (reference sequence).

This clonotype was observed a handful of times. This chain uses TRBV6-1 with TRBJ2-1; the D is unclear. There are 11 residues in the CDR3. Germline V gene sequence: CDR1 MNHNS, CDR2 SASEGT. Deletions cut 2 bases from V and 10 bases from J, with 6 bases between. CDR3 amino acids: CASSELWEQFF. The CDR3 nucleotides are TGTGCCAGCAGTGAACTCTGGGAGCAGTTCTTC.

The chain employs TRBV6-5 and TRBJ1-5; TRBD1 is a possible D gene (6 bases). V lost 2 bases, J lost 3 bases, and 20 bases lay in between. The germline V gene encodes CDR1 MNHEY and CDR2 SVGAGI. CDR3 size: 18 residues. CDR3 region: CASSYGGRSGAYNQPQHF. The DNA for the CDR3 is TGTGCCAGCAGTTACGGGGGCCGGTCGGGGGCCTACAATCAGCCCCAGCATTTT.

This clonotype has a handful of counts. The rearrangement links TRBV7-2 to TRBJ2-2; the D gene could be TRBD1 or TRBD2 (5 bases each). Germline lookup yields CDR1 SGHTA and CDR2 FQGNSA. V shed 5 bases and J shed 2 bases, with 15 bases lying between them. The CDR3 spans 16 residues. CDR3 in DNA: TGTGCCAGCAGCATCCCCGCCGGGACCAACACCGGGGAGCTGTTTTTT. Its translation: CASSIPAGTNTGELFF.

The rearrangement joins TRBV30 to TRBJ1-2, with 7 nucleotides matching TRBD1. The CDR3 runs 12 residues. V lost 0 bases to trimming and J lost 8 bases; unmatched junction nucleotides: 3. CDR1 and CDR2 from the germline V gene are GTSNPN and SVGIG (reference sequence). The CDR3 reads CAWSVARGGYTF. The CDR3 DNA is TGTGCCTGGAGTGTTGCCAGGGGGGGCTACACCTTC.

The chain combines TRBV2 with TRBJ1-2; 7 nucleotides agree with TRBD1. CDR3 size: 13 residues. Germline CDR1 SNHLY, CDR2 FYNNEI. With V trimmed by 6 bases and J by 6 bases, 7 bases remained unmatched. The CDR3 DNA is TGTGCCAGCAGGGGGCGACAGGGTGATGGCTACACCTTC. This gives the protein CASRGRQGDGYTF.

J is TRBJ1-3 and V is TRBV5-8, with no clear D. The CDR3 has 13 amino acids. Germline lookup yields CDR1 SGHTS and CDR2 YDEGEE. V lost 0 bases and J lost 2, with 3 bases in between. For the CDR3, the DNA is TGTGCCAGCAGCTTGGGTGCTGGAAACACCATATATTTT. It specifies CASSLGAGNTIYF.

In its sample, this clonotype was seen a few times. V usage is TRBV20-1 and J usage is TRBJ2-1, with 7 bases fitting TRBD2. The CDR3 totals 16 residues. With 0 bases clipped from V and 4 bases from J, the junction kept 9 bases outside the gene matches. Germline CDR1 reads DFQATT; CDR2 reads SNEGSKA (reference sequence). CDR3 nucleotides: TGCAGTGCTAGAGATTTCGGGGCGGGAGCGTACAATGAGCAGTTCTTC. As protein: CSARDFGAGAYNEQFF.

This clonotype was seen a few times. This chain connects TRBV11-3 to TRBJ2-3; 13 positions agree with TRBD2. V lost 5 bases, J lost 5 bases, and 4 bases stayed unmatched. The CDR3 has 15 residues. Germline loops: CDR1 SGHNT, CDR2 YENEEA. This CDR3 reads CASSRGLAGEDTQYF. The CDR3 nucleotides are TGTGCCAGCAGCCGCGGACTAGCGGGGGAAGATACGCAGTATTTT.

In its sample, this clonotype was seen once. This chain uses TRBV6-1 with TRBJ1-1, with D possibly TRBD1 on 5 matching bases. The CDR3 spans 14 residues. The V and J ends lost 5 bases and 4 bases respectively, with 14 bases between them. Germline V gene sequence: CDR1 MNHNS, CDR2 SASEGT. DNA of the CDR3: TGTGCCAGCAGTCGGGACGGCGATACCACTGAAGCTTTCTTT. Its translation: CASSRDGDTTEAFF.

This clonotype has just a few counts. This chain joins TRBV5-1 and TRBJ2-7; D gene ambiguous. This CDR3 contains 14 residues. Germline V gene sequence: CDR1 SGHRS, CDR2 YFSETQ. V dropped 1 base and J dropped 1 base, with 9 bases sitting between them. Written as DNA, the CDR3 is TGCGCCAGCAGCTTGCGGACGTCATCCTACGAGCAGTACTTC. This gives the protein CASSLRTSSYEQYF.

This clonotype was counted only a few times. The gene calls are TRBV20-1 and TRBJ2-7; TRBD2 matches at 7 bases. This CDR3 has 15 amino acids. V was pared by 3 bases and J by 5 bases, with 13 bases of the junction left unmatched. Germline CDR1 reads DFQATT; CDR2 reads SNEGSKA (reference sequence). The CDR3 here is CSASFPGGSNDEQYF. The DNA for the CDR3 is TGCAGTGCTAGTTTTCCGGGAGGTAGTAACGACGAGCAGTACTTC.

Of note for this clonotype: The junction and the germline gene differ at one end; a read error may be behind it. The V call is TRBV20-1, the J call TRBJ1-6, with D possibly matching TRBD1 (5 bases). Looked up from germline, CDR1 is DFQATT and CDR2 is SNEGSKA (reference sequence). The CDR3 runs 15 residues. The CDR3 is CSAKPGGGYNSPLRF. The CDR3 bases are TGCAGTGCTAAGCCGGGGGGTGGCTATAATTCACCCCTCCGCTTT.

This clonotype was seen only a few times. The J gene is TRBJ2-7, the V gene TRBV11-3; maybe TRBD1 (5 bases). This CDR3 has 14 residues. The ends were cut back, 0 bases at V and 4 bases at J, with 10 bases in the middle. The V gene's germline CDR1 is SGHNT and CDR2 YENEEA. Here the CDR3 reads CASSLEDSLYEQYF. CDR3 bases: TGTGCCAGCAGCTTAGAAGACAGCCTTTACGAGCAGTACTTC.

The chain is built from TRBV19 and TRBJ1-2; 9 bases match TRBD1. Per the germline V gene, CDR1 is LNHDA and CDR2 is SQIVND (reference sequence). The CDR3 loop spans 14 amino acids. V shed 10 bases, J shed 2 bases, and the junction held 8 bases outside the gene matches. The CDR3 nucleotides read TGTGCCACCGCCTTAGGACAGGGGAACTATGGCTACACCTTC. Amino acids: CATALGQGNYGYTF.

The chain is built from TRBV6-1 and TRBJ1-2; D remains ambiguous. Trimming shortened V by 7 bases and J by 2 bases, and 14 bases separated the two germline ends. The CDR3 is 14 residues long. Germline V gene lookup returns CDR1 MNHNS and CDR2 SASEGT. DNA for the CDR3: TGTGCCAGCATTTTACGCCCGCCGAACTATGGCTACACCTTC. It specifies CASILRPPNYGYTF.

The gene calls are TRBV12-3 or TRBV12-4 and TRBJ1-5; 7 nucleotides line up with TRBD1. The J segment lost 4 bases and the V segment lost 10 bases, leaving 7 bases of the junction unmatched. The length of the CDR3 is 13 residues. Written as DNA, the CDR3 is TGTGCCACCTCGACAGGGCGTAATCAGCCCCAGCATTTT. Translating it yields CATSTGRNQPQHF.

The chain uses TRBV6-5 and TRBJ2-2; D is unclear. CDR1 and CDR2 from the germline V gene are MNHEY and SVGAGI. The V and J ends lost 3 bases and 0 bases respectively, with 5 bases between them. CDR3 length equals 14 residues. The chain's CDR3 is CASSYTPNTGELFF. The CDR3 DNA is TGTGCCAGCAGTTATACCCCGAACACCGGGGAGCTGTTTTTT.

The V gene is TRBV7-9, the J gene TRBJ2-7; a possible D gene is TRBD2 (6 bases). The ends were cut back, 5 bases at V and 1 base at J, with 15 bases in the middle. The V gene's germline CDR1 is SEHNR and CDR2 FQNEAQ (reference sequence). CDR3 length equals 15 residues. The CDR3 protein is CASSRSGDNSYEQYF. The DNA for the CDR3 is TGTGCCAGCAGCCGTAGCGGAGATAATTCCTACGAGCAGTACTTC.

This chain connects TRBV7-2 to TRBJ2-3; 7 nucleotides align to TRBD2. Trimming removed 9 bases from V and 5 bases from J; junction bases left unmatched: 5. The CDR3 consists of 12 residues. The V gene's germline CDR1 is SGHTA and CDR2 FQGNSA. The CDR3 coding sequence is TGTGCCAGTCGAAGCGGGAAAGATACGCAGTATTTT. Protein: CASRSGKDTQYF.